These 31 T cell receptor beta chains were all obtained from the same sample, sequenced in a study of beta chain features in type 1 diabetes. cDNA synthesis used the whole RNA isolate, giving expressed TCRB sequences. Generated by immunoSEQ multiplex PCR, the TCRdb table keeps only in-frame clones and is missing some. The sample has hundreds of thousands of clones, 13% to 15% seen once. The source material was central memory CD4+ T cells from blood. The receptors shown here come from a man aged 30 to 45 in good health.

This clone has a handful of counts. The rearrangement uses TRBV5-1 and TRBJ1-3, with TRBD1 matching over 9 bases. The V and J ends lost 4 bases and 2 bases, in that order; junction bases with no gene match: 4. Germline lookup yields CDR1 SGHRS and CDR2 YFSETQ. This CDR3 contains 15 residues. The CDR3 bases are TGCGCCAGCAGCATACAGGGGGCCGCTGGAAACACCATATATTTT. Residues: CASSIQGAAGNTIYF.

A few counts support this clone. The chain uses TRBV11-2 and TRBJ2-5, with D perhaps matching TRBD1 or TRBD2 (5 bases each). V was shortened by 4 bases and J by 5 bases, with 14 bases between the two germline ends. Germline CDR1 is SGHAT and CDR2 is FQNNGV. The CDR3 has 14 residues. The CDR3 spells CASSSPGRGETQYF. Here the CDR3 DNA reads TGTGCCAGCAGCTCTCCGGGGCGAGGGGAGACCCAGTACTTC.

A few counts support this clone. The chain has TRBV6-1 and TRBJ1-1; D is perhaps TRBD1 (5 bases). Trimming pared 3 bases from V and 5 bases from J, leaving 25 bases between. From germline, CDR1 is MNHNS and CDR2 SASEGT. The length of the CDR3 is 18 residues. DNA for the CDR3: TGTGCCAGCAGTGATTACCGGAGACAGTCGTTTTTCTTAACTGAAGCTTTCTTT. Translation gives CASSDYRRQSFFLTEAFF.

The chain carries TRBV4-3 and TRBJ1-5, with 7 bases fitting TRBD1. V shed 4 bases, J shed 4 bases, and the junction held 4 bases outside the gene matches. CDR1 LGHNA and CDR2 YSLEER come from the germline V gene. This CDR3 is built from 14 residues. The CDR3, as DNA: TGCGCCAGCAGCCCCCAACAGGGGAATCAGCCCCAGCATTTT. It encodes CASSPQQGNQPQHF.

The table lists this clone with a few counts. The chain is built from TRBV7-8 and TRBJ2-7; 10 bases match TRBD2. V dropped 1 base and J dropped 0; count of bases not matched to a gene: 3. This CDR3 comprises 16 residues. CDR1 is SGHVS and CDR2 is FQNEAQ in the germline V gene. The CDR3 loop reads CASSLGPSGSSYEQYV. Here the CDR3 DNA reads TGTGCCAGCAGCTTAGGTCCTAGCGGGAGCTCCTACGAGCAGTACGTC.

CDR3 residues: CASSSPTGLAGVWFF. DNA of the CDR3: TGTGCCAGCAGCTCTCCCACCGGACTAGCGGGCGTATGGTTCTTC. The chain employs TRBV11-2 and TRBJ2-1, with 11 bases matching TRBD2. Trimming removed 4 bases from V and 15 bases from J; junction bases left unmatched: 14. CDR3 size: 15 residues. Germline CDR1 SGHAT, CDR2 FQNNGV.

This clone was seen only a few times. The same CDR3 can be traced to other DNA sequences in this sample. The gene calls are TRBV9 and TRBJ2-1, with TRBD2 matching 8 bases. The CDR3 covers 15 residues. CDR1 and CDR2 from the germline V gene are SGDLS and YYNGEE. V lost 0 bases to trimming and J lost 4 bases; unmatched junction nucleotides: 3. CDR3 sequence (DNA): TGTGCCAGCAGCGTAGGCAGCGGGGGTTACAATGAGCAGTTCTTC. Protein product: CASSVGSGGYNEQFF. Filled out from reference TRBV9 and TRBJ2-1, the complete variable domain reads DSGVTQTPKHLITATGQRVTLRCSPRSGDLSVYWYQQSLDQGLQFLIQYYNGEERAKGNILERFSAQQFPDLHSELNLSSLELGDSALYFCASSVGSGGYNEQFFGPGTRLTVL.

This clone turned up a few times. V is TRBV4-1 and J is TRBJ1-3; D is perhaps TRBD1 (6 bases). CDR3 size: 15 residues. Trimming shortened V by 3 bases and J by 8 bases, and 17 bases separated the two germline ends. Germline lookup yields CDR1 MGHRA and CDR2 YSYEKL. CDR3 protein: CASSQAGATSYTIYF. CDR3 bases: TGCGCCAGCAGCCAGGCAGGGGCCACCTCTTACACCATATATTTT.

The rearrangement joins TRBV6-5 to TRBJ2-5; 9 bases are a match to TRBD1. The ends lost 8 bases at V and 8 bases at J; junction bases unmatched: 9. The CDR3 has 13 amino acids. The germline V gene has CDR1 MNHEY and CDR2 SVGAGI. The CDR3 loop is CASRRSTGGTQYF. DNA for the CDR3: TGTGCCAGCCGACGGTCCACAGGGGGCACCCAGTACTTC.

V gene TRBV9 combines with J gene TRBJ1-5, with D possibly matching TRBD1 (5 bases). Germline values: CDR1 SGDLS, CDR2 YYNGEE. The CDR3 sequence is 14 residues long. Trimming removed 6 bases from V and 1 base from J, with 11 bases in between. CDR3 sequence (DNA): TGTGCCAGCAACCCTGGGGGGAGCAATCAGCCCCAGCATTTT. Protein: CASNPGGSNQPQHF.

A few counts support this clone. The chain links TRBV11-2 to TRBJ2-5; 8 bases are shared with TRBD1. The CDR3 is made up of 13 amino acids. The V gene's germline CDR1 is SGHAT and CDR2 FQNNGV. The trim removed 5 bases at V and 5 bases at J, leaving 4 bases unmatched. The CDR3 sequence: CASSLDRGETQYF. In DNA, the CDR3 is TGTGCCAGCAGCCTCGACAGGGGTGAGACCCAGTACTTC.

The chain recombines TRBV5-4 with TRBJ2-1, with D perhaps TRBD2 (5 bases). In germline, CDR1 is SGHNT, CDR2 YYREEE (reference sequence). The CDR3 is 13 amino acids. V was cut by 4 bases and J by 6 bases, with 11 bases left in between. CDR3 sequence (DNA): TGTGCCAGCAGCATACCCGGGGTCAATGAGCAGTTCTTC. Translated: CASSIPGVNEQFF.

This clone occurred once. This clone may be a read error of a much larger clone one base away. The gene calls are TRBV14 and TRBJ2-4, with 9 bases lining up with TRBD2. The CDR3 contains 16 residues. CDR1 SGHDN and CDR2 FVKESK come from the germline V gene. In DNA, the CDR3 is TGTGCCAGCACCCAAGGTGTCGCTAGCGGGGCGAAGCTTCAGTACTTC. Its protein product is CASTQGVASGAKLQYF.

The chain combines TRBV27 with TRBJ1-5; D is unresolved. The V end was cut by 6 bases, the J end by 0 bases, with 6 bases between. Germline CDR1 and CDR2: MNHEY and SMNVEV (reference sequence). The CDR3 covers 13 residues. CDR3 residues: CASRPYSNQPQHF. CDR3 in DNA: TGTGCCAGCAGGCCTTATAGCAATCAGCCCCAGCATTTT.

V usage is TRBV5-8 and J usage is TRBJ2-2, with D maybe TRBD1 (5 bases). V was clipped by 3 bases and J by 3 bases, with 12 bases between them. Germline V gene data show CDR1 as SGHTS and CDR2 as YDEGEE. This CDR3 is built from 15 residues. DNA of the CDR3: TGTGCCAGCAGCTCTGACAGAGCCGACACCGGGGAGCTGTTTTTT. Amino acid sequence: CASSSDRADTGELFF.

This clone appeared a few times. This chain joins TRBV5-6 and TRBJ2-3, with 7 nucleotides matching TRBD2. The CDR3 runs to 16 residues. With V trimmed by 3 bases and J by 1 base, 8 bases remained unmatched. The V gene's germline CDR1 is SGHDT and CDR2 YYEEEE. The CDR3 protein is CASSSAMLAGTDTQYF. CDR3 sequence (DNA): TGTGCCAGCAGCTCCGCGATGCTAGCGGGCACAGATACGCAGTATTTT.

This clone was counted between two and nine times. This chain uses TRBV6-1 with TRBJ1-2; no firm D call. Germline V lookup: CDR1 MNHNS, CDR2 SASEGT. CDR3 length: 13 amino acids. Trimming removed 3 bases from V and 8 bases from J, with 13 bases in between. The CDR3 region has the DNA TGTGCCAGCAGTGACGGTGTGGTAGAAGGCTACACCTTC. Translating it yields CASSDGVVEGYTF.

This clone was observed many times. The chain uses TRBV7-8 and TRBJ2-1; D gene ambiguous. CDR1 SGHVS and CDR2 FQNEAQ come from the germline V gene. V lost 5 bases to trimming and J lost 7 bases, with 12 bases between them. There are 13 residues in the CDR3. The chain's CDR3 is CASSPGVGNEQFF. The CDR3 DNA follows: TGTGCCAGCAGCCCAGGAGTAGGAAATGAGCAGTTCTTC. Complete variable domain (other parts from reference TRBV7-8 and TRBJ2-1): GAGVSQSPRYKVAKRGQDVALRCDPISGHVSLFWYQQALGQGPEFLTYFQNEAQLDKSGLPSDRFFAERPEGSVSTLKIQRTQQEDSAVYLCASSPGVGNEQFFGPGTRLTVL.

This chain joins TRBV11-3 and TRBJ2-5; 8 bases match TRBD2. The CDR3 consists of 15 residues. V lost 3 bases to trimming and J lost 1 base; unmatched junction nucleotides: 4. Germline CDR1 is SGHNT and CDR2 is YENEEA. The CDR3 DNA is TGTGCCAGCAGCTTGGCGGGGGGAATCCAAGAGACCCAGTACTTC. Translation gives CASSLAGGIQETQYF.

J is TRBJ1-5 and V is TRBV27, with a possible D match to TRBD1 (5 bases). V lost 4 bases and J 4 bases, leaving 8 bases between the germline ends. CDR1 is MNHEY and CDR2 is SMNVEV in the germline V gene (reference sequence). CDR3 length equals 13 residues. The CDR3 DNA is TGTGCCAGCAGTTCTCACAGGAATCAGCCCCAGCATTTT. Protein sequence: CASSSHRNQPQHF.

This clone showed up just a few times. V is TRBV2 and J is TRBJ2-3; D not resolved. V lost 5 bases and J 6 bases, leaving 12 bases between the germline ends. CDR1 and CDR2 from the germline V gene are SNHLY and FYNNEI. The CDR3 is 13 amino acids. CDR3 DNA sequence: TGTGCCAGCAGTAACCGACCACGGGATACGCAGTATTTT. It translates to CASSNRPRDTQYF.

The chain employs TRBV19 and TRBJ2-4; a weak D match, TRBD2 (6 bases). The germline V and J ends were trimmed by 5 bases and 8 bases, with 22 bases remaining between them. The germline gives CDR1 LNHDA, CDR2 SQIVND (reference sequence). The CDR3 sequence is 16 residues long. The CDR3, as DNA: TGTGCCAGTAGTGGAGGGAGGCAGCTGCGAACCGACATTCAGTACTTC. Translation: CASSGGRQLRTDIQYF. Looking up the rest from reference TRBV19 and TRBJ2-4 gives the full variable domain: DGGITQSPKYLFRKEGQNVTLSCEQNLNHDAMYWYRQDPGQGLRLIYYSQIVNDFQKGDIAEGYSVSREKKESFPLTVTSAQKNPTAFYLCASSGGRQLRTDIQYFGAGTRLSVL.

This clone has a handful of counts. The J gene is TRBJ2-1, the V gene TRBV4-3; either TRBD1 or TRBD2 may supply D (6 bases each). The CDR3 length is 16 residues. Germline CDR1 reads LGHNA; CDR2 reads YSLEER. The V end was cut by 0 bases, the J end by 7 bases, with 16 bases between. The CDR3 sequence: CASSQDGGAGHNEQFF. The DNA of the CDR3 is TGCGCCAGCAGCCAAGACGGGGGCGCGGGGCATAATGAGCAGTTCTTC.

This rearrangement joins TRBV30 to TRBJ1-1, with D possibly TRBD1 on 5 matching bases. V was shortened by 4 bases and J by 5 bases, with 8 bases between the two germline ends. CDR1 GTSNPN and CDR2 SVGIG come from the germline V gene (reference sequence). CDR3 size: 11 residues. The CDR3 reads CAWTRGTEAFF. CDR3 nucleotide sequence: TGTGCCTGGACTCGGGGGACTGAAGCTTTCTTT.

J is TRBJ2-7 and V is TRBV5-5, with D uncertain. The CDR3 has 17 residues. Trimming removed 2 bases at V and 4 bases at J, with 22 bases between. Germline assignment: CDR1 SGHKS and CDR2 YYEKEE (reference sequence). CDR3 sequence (DNA): TGTGCCAGCAGCTTTGTTGAGATTCTGCAGGCGAATTACGAGCAGTACTTC. It specifies CASSFVEILQANYEQYF.

This rearrangement joins TRBV7-6 to TRBJ2-3, with D tentatively TRBD2 (7 bases). Deletions cut 3 bases from V and 9 bases from J, with 22 bases between. This CDR3 has 16 residues. Germline V lookup: CDR1 SGHVS, CDR2 FNYEAQ. CDR3: CASSLTPGGTSETQYF. In nucleotides, the CDR3 is TGTGCCAGCAGCTTGACGCCCGGGGGGACATCGGAAACGCAGTATTTT.

There are many counts of this clone. V is TRBV7-9 and J is TRBJ2-3; a possible D gene is TRBD2 (5 bases). Germline lookup yields CDR1 SEHNR and CDR2 FQNEAQ (reference sequence). Trimming left V 4 bases short and J 2 bases short, with 19 bases between. The CDR3 has 17 residues. The CDR3 reads CASSSTPYGDNTDTQYF. The CDR3 nucleotides are TGTGCCAGCAGCTCCACACCATACGGGGATAACACAGATACGCAGTATTTT.

This clone showed up just a few times. This chain joins TRBV7-2 and TRBJ2-4, with 11 bases fitting TRBD2. The junction had 10 bases not matched to a gene; V was cut back by 1 base and J by 14 bases. The CDR3 spans 15 residues. Germline-derived CDR1 and CDR2 are SGHTA and FQGNSA. Here the CDR3 reads CASSLDRVAGGPEYF. CDR3 DNA sequence: TGTGCCAGCAGCTTAGATCGGGTAGCGGGAGGGCCTGAGTACTTC.

This clone was observed a few times. This rearrangement joins TRBV4-3 to TRBJ2-1, with D maybe TRBD2 (6 bases). This CDR3 is 15 amino acids long. The V gene lost 4 bases and the J gene lost 3 bases, with 13 bases spanning the gap. Germline lookup yields CDR1 LGHNA and CDR2 YSLEER. The chain's CDR3 is CASSPDYPLYNEQFF. The CDR3 bases are TGCGCCAGCAGCCCGGACTACCCCCTCTACAATGAGCAGTTCTTC.

This clone was picked up a small number of times. This chain uses TRBV21-1 with TRBJ1-2. TRBV21-1 is given as a pseudogene. The CDR3 extends over 16 amino acids. CDR3 protein: CASSKAGDRQNYGYTF. Written as DNA, the CDR3 is TGTGCCAGCAGCAAAGCGGGAGACAGACAAAACTATGGCTACACCTTC.

The CDR3 reads CASSQERRAEETQYF. In DNA, the CDR3 is TGCGCCAGCAGCCAAGAGCGCCGCGCCGAAGAGACCCAGTACTTC. The chain is built from TRBV4-3 and TRBJ2-5; D uncertain. Deletions cut 0 bases from V and 3 bases from J, with 11 bases between. The CDR3 is 15 amino acids. Germline CDR1 LGHNA, CDR2 YSLEER.